This TCR beta chain was sequenced during a study of graft-versus-host responses after intestinal transplantation. Study overall: Transplants were multivisceral, liver-intestinal, or isolated intestinal. All recipients were given anti-thymocyte globulin induction, and tacrolimus and steroids were then administered for around three years. Study-level points and caveats: Early post-transplant declines in HvG were associated with peak levels of circulating GvH clones.

Assay used: immunoSEQ multiplex PCR; TCRdb lists only in-frame clones, some missing. The profile shows 74,000 or so clones, over 80% of them singletons. Only one count was recorded for this clone. Its antigen is currently unknown. The CDR3 contains 15 residues. In germline, CDR1 is MGHRA, CDR2 YSYEKL. Trimming removed 2 bases at V and 5 bases at J, with 16 bases between. The source material was PBMCs, sampled 98 days after intestinal transplantation. This TCR was recovered from a human patient who received an intestinal transplant, so some T cells may come from the graft donor. The rearrangement uses TRBV4-1 and TRBJ2-7; D unresolved. CDR3 DNA sequence: TGCGCCAGCAGCCAAACACCGACCCATCCGGACGAGCAGTACTTC. This translates into CASSQTPTHPDEQYF.